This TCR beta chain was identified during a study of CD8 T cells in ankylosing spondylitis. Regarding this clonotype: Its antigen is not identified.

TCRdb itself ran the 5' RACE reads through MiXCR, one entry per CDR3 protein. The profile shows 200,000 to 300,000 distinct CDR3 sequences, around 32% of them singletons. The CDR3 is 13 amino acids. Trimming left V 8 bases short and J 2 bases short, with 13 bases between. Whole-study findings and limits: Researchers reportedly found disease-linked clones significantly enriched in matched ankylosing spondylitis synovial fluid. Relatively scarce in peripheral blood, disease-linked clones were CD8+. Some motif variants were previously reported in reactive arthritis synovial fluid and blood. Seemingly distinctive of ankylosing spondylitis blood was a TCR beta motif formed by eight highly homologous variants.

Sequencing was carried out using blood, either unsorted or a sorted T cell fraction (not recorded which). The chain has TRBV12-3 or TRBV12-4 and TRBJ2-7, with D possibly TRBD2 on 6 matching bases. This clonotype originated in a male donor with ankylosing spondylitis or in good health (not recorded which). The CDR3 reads CASSLDYTYEQYF. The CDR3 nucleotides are TGTGCCAGCTCCTTGGACTATACCTACGAGCAGTACTTC.